Listed here are 18 T cell receptor beta chains from one sample, sequenced in a study of blood T cell repertoires in COVID-19. Assay: immunoSEQ multiplex PCR; the TCRdb copy retains only in-frame clones and omits some. The table shows some 250,000 clones, with around 82% occurring only once. Input material: peripheral blood. The receptors derive from a woman aged 18-35 years with acute or convalescent COVID-19.

The rearrangement links TRBV6-6 to TRBJ1-1; 8 bases are a match to TRBD1. This CDR3 contains 14 residues. Per the germline V gene, CDR1 is MNHNY and CDR2 is SVGAGI (reference sequence). The trim removed 6 bases at V and 9 bases at J, leaving 12 bases unmatched. Here the CDR3 reads CASRPESDRGKAFF. The CDR3 DNA follows: TGTGCCAGCAGACCCGAATCTGACAGGGGTAAAGCTTTCTTT.

Notes on this clone: Other DNA sequences in the same sample also yield this CDR3. The V gene is TRBV4-3, the J gene TRBJ1-3, with D maybe TRBD1 (6 bases). This CDR3 is built from 15 residues. The germline gives CDR1 LGHNA, CDR2 YSLEER. Trimming cost V 0 bases and J 4 bases, with 10 bases left between them. The CDR3 protein is CASSQDRTGGNTIYF. In DNA form, the CDR3 reads TGCGCCAGCAGCCAAGATCGAACAGGGGGAAACACCATATATTTT.

The chain employs TRBV9 and TRBJ2-7; 8 bases align to TRBD1. With 4 bases clipped from V and 2 bases from J, the junction kept 5 bases outside the gene matches. Germline V gene data show CDR1 as SGDLS and CDR2 as YYNGEE. This CDR3 contains 14 residues. Here the CDR3 reads CASSIDRGAYEQYF. In nucleotides, the CDR3 is TGTGCCAGCAGCATTGACAGGGGAGCCTACGAGCAGTACTTC.

The V call is TRBV7-8, the J call TRBJ2-5; D unresolved. Trimming cost V 5 bases and J 5 bases, with 12 bases left between them. Germline CDR1 SGHVS, CDR2 FQNEAQ. The CDR3 length is 13 residues. CDR3 protein: CASSLSSLETQYF. CDR3 bases: TGTGCCAGCAGCCTTAGTTCCTTGGAGACCCAGTACTTC.

This clone was picked up a small number of times. CDR3 protein: CASSSTGQGETQYF. The CDR3 DNA reads TGTGCCAGCAGTTCCACGGGACAGGGGGAGACCCAGTACTTC. The chain is built from TRBV6-2 or TRBV6-3 and TRBJ2-5; 10 bases match TRBD1. The CDR3 covers 14 residues. Trimming at V came to 4 bases and at J to 5 bases, leaving 4 bases not matched to a gene. Germline CDR1 reads MNHEY; CDR2 reads SVGEGT.

The V gene is TRBV6-1, the J gene TRBJ2-5; D gene unclear. The germline V gene encodes CDR1 MNHNS and CDR2 SASEGT. This CDR3 has 14 residues. Trimming cost V 1 base and J 3 bases, with 9 bases left between them. The CDR3, as DNA: TGTGCCAGCAGTGAAGGTGGCAGTGAAGAGACCCAGTACTTC. It encodes CASSEGGSEETQYF.

This chain joins TRBV6-5 and TRBJ1-2, with D perhaps matching TRBD1 (5 bases). This CDR3 comprises 14 residues. V lost 6 bases, J lost 2 bases, and 13 bases lay in between. Germline-derived CDR1 and CDR2 are MNHEY and SVGAGI. CDR3 protein: CASSPAGLNYGYTF. The CDR3 nucleotides read TGTGCCAGCAGCCCCGCAGGGTTGAACTATGGCTACACCTTC.

The chain carries TRBV7-9 and TRBJ2-1; D is perhaps TRBD1 (6 bases). Germline assignment: CDR1 SEHNR and CDR2 FQNEAQ (reference sequence). V was clipped by 3 bases and J by 7 bases, with 10 bases between them. This CDR3 has 13 residues. The CDR3 sequence is CASSLGAGNEQFF. In DNA, the CDR3 is TGTGCCAGCAGCTTGGGGGCAGGGAATGAGCAGTTCTTC.

The chain joins TRBV5-1 to TRBJ1-2; D is perhaps TRBD1 (6 bases). Between the trimmed V and J ends, which lost 0 bases and 7 bases, there was a span of 10 bases. CDR3 length: 13 amino acids. Germline CDR1 reads SGHRS; CDR2 reads YFSETQ. In DNA, the CDR3 is TGCGCCAGCAGCTTGGGGCAGGGGCCTGGCTACACCTTC. Protein: CASSLGQGPGYTF.

A note on this clone: A read error may account for a junction end that differs from germline. The chain has TRBV7-7 and TRBJ2-7; 7 positions agree with TRBD1. Per germline, CDR1 SSHAT and CDR2 FNYEAQ (reference sequence). The CDR3 has 16 amino acids. The CDR3 reads CASSPTGDPSGYEQYF. CDR3 nucleotide sequence: TGTGCTAGCAGCCCAACAGGGGACCCCAGCGGCTACGAGCAGTACTTC.

The CDR3 sequence: CASSLIESMSEAFF. CDR3 in DNA: TGTGCCAGCAGTTTAATTGAGTCTATGAGTGAAGCTTTCTTT. The V call is TRBV27, the J call TRBJ1-1; unclear D gene. Per the germline V gene, CDR1 is MNHEY and CDR2 is SMNVEV (reference sequence). The germline V and J ends were trimmed by 2 bases and 7 bases, with 14 bases remaining between them. The CDR3 has 14 amino acids.

This clone has just one count. This chain connects TRBV19 to TRBJ1-1; a possible D gene is TRBD1 (5 bases). This CDR3 spans 12 amino acids. Germline CDR1 and CDR2: LNHDA and SQIVND (reference sequence). The V and J ends lost 4 bases and 6 bases respectively, with 9 bases between them. DNA of the CDR3: TGTGCCAGTAGTAAGGGGTCCGCTGAAGCTTTCTTT. Translated: CASSKGSAEAFF. The full variable domain, in which reference TRBV19 and TRBJ1-1 provide the parts outside the CDR3, is DGGITQSPKYLFRKEGQNVTLSCEQNLNHDAMYWYRQDPGQGLRLIYYSQIVNDFQKGDIAEGYSVSREKKESFPLTVTSAQKNPTAFYLCASSKGSAEAFFGQGTRLTVV.

The rearrangement links TRBV5-5 to TRBJ2-7, with D possibly TRBD1 on 6 matching bases. V gave up 4 bases and J gave up 7 bases, with 15 bases separating them. CDR1 and CDR2 from the germline V gene are SGHKS and YYEKEE (reference sequence). The CDR3 loop spans 13 amino acids. The CDR3 region is CASSGDNTREQYF. CDR3 DNA sequence: TGTGCCAGCAGCGGGGACAATACTCGGGAGCAGTACTTC.

The genes are TRBV5-8 and TRBJ2-4; the D gene is possibly TRBD1 (6 bases). Germline assignment: CDR1 SGHTS and CDR2 YDEGEE. CDR3 length: 19 amino acids. V shed 4 bases and J shed 0 bases, with 23 bases lying between them. The CDR3 nucleotides are TGTGCCAGCAGCCCAATCCGGGACACCAGCCATTCAGCCAAAAACATTCAGTACTTC. Translating gives CASSPIRDTSHSAKNIQYF.

J is TRBJ1-1 and V is TRBV4-3; D ambiguous. Trimming pared 1 base from V and 6 bases from J, leaving 9 bases between. CDR1 LGHNA and CDR2 YSLEER come from the germline V gene. The CDR3 is 13 residues long. CDR3 bases: TGCGCCAGCAGCCAAGCTAAAGGAGCTGAAGCTTTCTTT. Amino acid sequence: CASSQAKGAEAFF.

V gene TRBV27 combines with J gene TRBJ2-7, with 8 bases matching TRBD2. Germline V gene sequence: CDR1 MNHEY, CDR2 SMNVEV (reference sequence). V was clipped by 2 bases and J by 3 bases; unmatched bases: 3. The CDR3 is made up of 14 amino acids. The chain's CDR3 is CASSLLAGDYEQYF. CDR3 DNA sequence: TGTGCCAGCAGTTTACTAGCGGGTGACTACGAGCAGTACTTC.

A single count supports this clone. The chain combines TRBV14 with TRBJ2-4, with 8 bases lining up with TRBD2. The CDR3 loop spans 14 amino acids. V trimming: 2 bases; J trimming: 9 bases; junction bases outside the gene matches: 6. Germline CDR1 reads SGHDN; CDR2 reads FVKESK. The CDR3 protein is CASSQSLAGGIQYF. CDR3 nucleotides: TGTGCCAGCAGCCAAAGTCTAGCGGGTGGCATTCAGTACTTC.

The chain combines TRBV7-9 with TRBJ2-3, with TRBD2 identical over 7 bases. There are 13 residues in the CDR3. CDR1 is SEHNR and CDR2 is FQNEAQ in the germline V gene (reference sequence). Trimming cost V 11 bases and J 0 bases; bases outside gene matches: 5. The CDR3 coding sequence is TGTGCCCGGGGGGAGGAGAGCACAGATACGCAGTATTTT. Translating it yields CARGEESTDTQYF.